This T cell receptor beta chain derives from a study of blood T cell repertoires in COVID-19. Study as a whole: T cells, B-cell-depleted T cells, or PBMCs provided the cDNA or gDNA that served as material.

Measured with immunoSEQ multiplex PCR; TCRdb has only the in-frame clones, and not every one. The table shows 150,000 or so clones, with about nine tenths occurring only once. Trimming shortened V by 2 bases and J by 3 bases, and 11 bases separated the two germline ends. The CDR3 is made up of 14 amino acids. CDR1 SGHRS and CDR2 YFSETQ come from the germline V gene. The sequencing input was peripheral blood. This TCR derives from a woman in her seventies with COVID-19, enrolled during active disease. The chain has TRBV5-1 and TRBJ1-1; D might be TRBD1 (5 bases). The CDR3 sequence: CASSFFQGYTEAFF. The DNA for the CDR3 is TGCGCCAGCAGCTTTTTCCAGGGATACACTGAAGCTTTCTTT.